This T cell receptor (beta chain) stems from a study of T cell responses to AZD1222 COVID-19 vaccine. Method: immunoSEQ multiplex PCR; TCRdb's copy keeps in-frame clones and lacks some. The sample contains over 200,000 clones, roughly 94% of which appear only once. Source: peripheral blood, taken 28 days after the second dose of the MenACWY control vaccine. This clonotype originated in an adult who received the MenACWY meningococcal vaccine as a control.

The CDR3 loop is CASSFPGLGQDGYTF. For the CDR3, the DNA is TGTGCCAGCAGTTTCCCGGGACTCGGTCAGGATGGCTACACCTTC. The J gene is TRBJ1-2, the V gene TRBV28; TRBD1 is a possible D gene (5 bases). The CDR3 consists of 15 residues. V gave up 3 bases and J gave up 6 bases, with 17 bases separating them. In germline, CDR1 is MDHEN, CDR2 SYDVKM.